These 21 T cell receptor beta chains were sequenced from one sample in a study of blood T cell repertoires in COVID-19. TCRdb keeps only in-frame clones here, not all; method: immunoSEQ multiplex PCR. The sample contains about 120,000 clones, roughly three quarters of which appear only once. The specimen was peripheral blood. These receptors were collected from a human donor in a cohort sampled during active COVID-19.

The chain has TRBV28 and TRBJ2-7, with 10 bases that match TRBD2. The trim removed 5 bases at V and 5 bases at J, leaving 6 bases unmatched. CDR3 length: 14 residues. Germline CDR1 MDHEN, CDR2 SYDVKM. The CDR3 DNA sequence: TGTGCCAGCAGTCCTAGCGGGAGTGGTGACGAGCAGTACTTC. This gives the protein CASSPSGSGDEQYF.

The V call is TRBV27, the J call TRBJ2-2; a possible D gene is TRBD2 (5 bases). Germline CDR1 is MNHEY and CDR2 is SMNVEV (reference sequence). The V end was cut by 5 bases, the J end by 4 bases, with 20 bases between. The CDR3 sequence is 17 residues long. This chain's CDR3 is CASSPLAGVGTTGELFF. CDR3 DNA sequence: TGTGCCAGCAGTCCCCTCGCCGGGGTAGGCACCACCGGGGAGCTGTTTTTT.

The chain has TRBV25-1 and TRBJ1-2; D perhaps matches TRBD1 (6 bases). V was trimmed by 2 bases and J by 4 bases, leaving 11 bases between them. The CDR3 contains 14 residues. Germline V gene sequence: CDR1 MGHDK, CDR2 SYGVNS. The CDR3 sequence is CASSETGKSYGYTF. The CDR3 DNA reads as TGTGCCAGCAGTGAAACAGGGAAAAGCTATGGCTACACCTTC.

The V and J genes are TRBV6-5 and TRBJ2-1; 9 nucleotides match TRBD2. CDR1 MNHEY and CDR2 SVGAGI come from the germline V gene. The CDR3 runs to 14 residues. V shed 4 bases and J 7 bases; nucleotides not matched to a gene: 5. The CDR3 is CASSLAGVGNEQFF. The CDR3 DNA is TGTGCCAGCAGTTTAGCGGGAGTTGGTAATGAGCAGTTCTTC.

V usage is TRBV29-1 and J usage is TRBJ1-5; no definite D call. The germline V gene encodes CDR1 SQVTM and CDR2 ANQGSEA. Trimming shortened V by 4 bases and J by 0 bases, and 7 bases separated the two germline ends. The CDR3 is made up of 13 amino acids. This CDR3 is CSVGSGSNQPQHF. CDR3 nucleotide sequence: TGCAGCGTTGGCTCAGGTAGCAATCAGCCCCAGCATTTT.

The table lists this clone with a count of one. The V and J genes are TRBV2 and TRBJ1-5; TRBD1 might be the D (5 bases). The CDR3 totals 17 residues. V dropped 5 bases and J dropped 4 bases, with 21 bases sitting between them. Germline-derived CDR1 and CDR2 are SNHLY and FYNNEI. As DNA, the CDR3 is TGTGCCAGCAGTAAGGGGCTCTTTCTCGACCTTAATCAGCCCCAGCATTTT. Its translation: CASSKGLFLDLNQPQHF.

V is TRBV5-6 and J is TRBJ1-2; a weak D match, TRBD1 (6 bases). V shed 4 bases and J shed 2 bases, with 9 bases lying between them. The germline CDR1 and CDR2 sequences are SGHDT and YYEEEE. This CDR3 contains 13 residues. The CDR3 nucleotides read TGTGCCAGCAGCGATACAGGGAACTATGGCTACACCTTC. Encoded protein: CASSDTGNYGYTF.

The chain has TRBV6-6 and TRBJ2-5; 11 nucleotides line up with TRBD2. CDR1 and CDR2 (germline): MNHNY, SVGAGI (reference sequence). Trimming cost V 0 bases and J 7 bases; bases outside gene matches: 7. The CDR3 contains 16 residues. This chain's CDR3 is CASSYSLAGGPGTQYF. In nucleotides, the CDR3 is TGTGCCAGCAGTTACTCCCTAGCGGGGGGTCCAGGGACCCAGTACTTC.

Only a few counts were recorded for this clone. This chain connects TRBV6-5 to TRBJ2-7; possibly TRBD1 for D (6 bases). V was trimmed by 11 bases and J by 4 bases, leaving 15 bases between them. This CDR3 comprises 12 residues. Germline CDR1 reads MNHEY; CDR2 reads SVGAGI. The CDR3 DNA follows: TGTGCCGTCAAAACAGGGCAGTACGAGCAGTACTTC. This codes for CAVKTGQYEQYF.

This clone was detected only once. The chain combines TRBV10-3 with TRBJ1-2; D unclear. The CDR3 consists of 13 residues. V lost 5 bases and J 0 bases, leaving 7 bases between the germline ends. Per germline, CDR1 ENHRY and CDR2 SYGVKD. The CDR3 sequence is CAISTGTNYGYTF. The CDR3 nucleotides are TGTGCCATCAGTACGGGTACTAACTATGGCTACACCTTC.

The V gene is TRBV4-2, the J gene TRBJ2-7; the match to TRBD2 covers 7 bases. CDR3 length: 16 amino acids. Germline V gene sequence: CDR1 LGHNA, CDR2 YNFKEQ. Trimming at V came to 0 bases and at J to 2 bases, leaving 7 bases not matched to a gene. CDR3 nucleotides: TGTGCCAGCAGCCAAGACGTAAGCGGGACTACCTACGAGCAGTACTTC. Protein product: CASSQDVSGTTYEQYF.

This chain uses TRBV6-5 with TRBJ1-1; 8 bases are shared with TRBD1. The V gene's germline CDR1 is MNHEY and CDR2 SVGAGI. V shed 7 bases, J shed 2 bases, and the junction held 9 bases outside the gene matches. There are 15 residues in the CDR3. This chain's CDR3 is CASTPGTGGNTEAFF. The DNA for the CDR3 is TGTGCCAGCACCCCGGGCACAGGGGGTAACACTGAAGCTTTCTTT.

The rearrangement links TRBV2 to TRBJ1-6, with D possibly matching TRBD1 (5 bases). Germline assignment: CDR1 SNHLY and CDR2 FYNNEI. With 8 bases removed from V and 3 bases from J, the gap between germline ends came to 17 bases. CDR3 length equals 16 residues. The CDR3: CASLSTGSGYNSPLHF. DNA of the CDR3: TGTGCCAGCCTCTCCACAGGTTCTGGCTATAATTCACCCCTCCACTTT.

The chain combines TRBV30 with TRBJ1-5, with 7 bases matching TRBD1. This CDR3 has 14 amino acids. The V and J ends lost 5 bases and 4 bases, in that order; junction bases with no gene match: 8. Germline loops: CDR1 GTSNPN, CDR2 SVGIG (reference sequence). As DNA, the CDR3 is TGTGCCTGGTCCGTGACAGGGTCTAATCAGCCCCAGCATTTT. This encodes CAWSVTGSNQPQHF. Using reference TRBV30 and TRBJ1-5 for the parts outside the CDR3, the full variable domain is SQTIHQWPATLVQPVGSPLSLECTVEGTSNPNLYWYRQAAGRGLQLLFYSVGIGQISSEVPQNLSASRPQDRQFILSSKKLLLSDSGFYLCAWSVTGSNQPQHFGDGTRLSIL.

The V gene is TRBV2, the J gene TRBJ1-1; perhaps TRBD1 as D (6 bases). CDR1 is SNHLY, CDR2 FYNNEI, per germline. CDR3 length: 16 residues. Trimming shortened V by 0 bases and J by 6 bases, and 17 bases separated the two germline ends. CDR3 loop: CASSEAITTGYSEAFF. The CDR3 bases are TGTGCCAGCAGTGAAGCAATAACTACAGGGTATTCTGAAGCTTTCTTT.

The V gene is TRBV24-1, the J gene TRBJ2-7; D possibly corresponds to TRBD1 (5 bases). Germline values: CDR1 KGHDR, CDR2 SFDVKD. CDR3 length: 11 residues. Deletions cut 4 bases from V and 9 bases from J, with 9 bases between. CDR3 sequence: CATSEQGTQYF. The CDR3 DNA follows: TGTGCCACCAGTGAGCAGGGTACGCAGTACTTC.

CDR3 residues: CASSFMGTGWEQYF. For the CDR3, the DNA is TGTGCCAGCAGCTTTATGGGGACAGGGTGGGAGCAGTACTTC. The chain joins TRBV7-8 to TRBJ2-7; TRBD1 agrees at 9 bases. CDR3 length: 14 amino acids. V shed 3 bases and J 7 bases; nucleotides not matched to a gene: 7. CDR1 SGHVS and CDR2 FQNEAQ come from the germline V gene.

This clone has just a few counts. The rearrangement uses TRBV5-6 and TRBJ2-7, with 9 nucleotides matching TRBD1. Germline V gives CDR1 SGHDT, CDR2 YYEEEE. The CDR3 runs 15 residues. With V trimmed by 4 bases and J by 0 bases, 5 bases remained unmatched. CDR3 region: CASSPDRGSSYEQYF. The DNA for the CDR3 is TGTGCCAGCAGCCCGGACAGGGGAAGCTCCTACGAGCAGTACTTC.

V and J are TRBV15 and TRBJ1-4; TRBD1 agrees at 8 bases. V shed 2 bases and J 4 bases; nucleotides not matched to a gene: 12. CDR1 and CDR2 from the germline V gene are LNHNV and YYDKDF (reference sequence). The CDR3 is made up of 18 amino acids. The CDR3 protein is CATSRPKLDRGFNEKLFF. In nucleotides, the CDR3 is TGTGCCACCAGCAGACCCAAACTCGACAGGGGATTTAATGAAAAACTGTTTTTT.

J is TRBJ2-7 and V is TRBV5-1, with a possible D match to TRBD1 (5 bases). The V end was cut by 0 bases, the J end by 0 bases, with 13 bases between. The CDR3 contains 16 residues. The V gene's germline CDR1 is SGHRS and CDR2 YFSETQ. The CDR3 DNA sequence: TGCGCCAGCAGCTTGGAGGGGTCAGGGCACTCCTACGAGCAGTACTTC. Its protein is CASSLEGSGHSYEQYF.

This chain connects TRBV3-1 (or the pseudogene TRBV3-2) to TRBJ1-1, with 8 bases matching TRBD1. Germline V lookup: CDR1 LGHDT, CDR2 YNNKEL (reference sequence). V was clipped by 3 bases and J by 0 bases; unmatched bases: 15. The CDR3 consists of 19 residues. The CDR3 reads CASSHFPGQGGPMNTEAFF. In DNA, the CDR3 is TGTGCCAGCAGCCATTTCCCCGGACAGGGAGGCCCGATGAACACTGAAGCTTTCTTT.